This T cell receptor (beta chain) was sequenced in a study of T cell responses to AZD1222 COVID-19 vaccine. Regarding the study as a whole: Mostly white British, mostly female donors; authors suggested clonal diversity may be underestimated. Nearly half of spike-specific TCRs reportedly target unmutated variant regions. Across spike, vaccine-associated CD4 TCRs were found, dominant at 160-218 and 743-854.

Germline values: CDR1 LGHNA, CDR2 YSLEER. Trimming cost V 0 bases and J 4 bases, with 13 bases left between them. This CDR3 region has 15 residues. Generated by immunoSEQ multiplex PCR, the TCRdb table keeps only in-frame clones and is missing some. The table records roughly 70,000 clones, 75% to 85% of them present only once. This clone was detected once. Its cognate antigen is unknown. The receptor was isolated from an adult in good health. The J gene is TRBJ2-7, the V gene TRBV4-3, with unresolved D. The sample was peripheral blood, taken on day 0 of AZD1222 vaccination. This chain's CDR3 is CASSQDLGSHYEQYF. CDR3 sequence (DNA): TGCGCCAGCAGCCAAGACCTAGGCTCTCATTACGAGCAGTACTTC.